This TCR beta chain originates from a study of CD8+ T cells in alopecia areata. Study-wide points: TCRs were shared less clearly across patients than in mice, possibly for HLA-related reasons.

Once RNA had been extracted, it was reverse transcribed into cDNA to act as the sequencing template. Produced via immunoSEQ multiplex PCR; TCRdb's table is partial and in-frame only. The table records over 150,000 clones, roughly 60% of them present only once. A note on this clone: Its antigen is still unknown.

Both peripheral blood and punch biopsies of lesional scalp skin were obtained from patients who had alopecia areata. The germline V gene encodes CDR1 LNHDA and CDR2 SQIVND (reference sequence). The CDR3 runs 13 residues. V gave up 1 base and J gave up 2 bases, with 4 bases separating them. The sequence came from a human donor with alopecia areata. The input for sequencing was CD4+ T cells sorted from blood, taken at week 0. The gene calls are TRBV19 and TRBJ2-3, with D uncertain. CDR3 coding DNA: TGTGCCAGTAGTATAGCTTACACAGATACGCAGTATTTT. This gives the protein CASSIAYTDTQYF.